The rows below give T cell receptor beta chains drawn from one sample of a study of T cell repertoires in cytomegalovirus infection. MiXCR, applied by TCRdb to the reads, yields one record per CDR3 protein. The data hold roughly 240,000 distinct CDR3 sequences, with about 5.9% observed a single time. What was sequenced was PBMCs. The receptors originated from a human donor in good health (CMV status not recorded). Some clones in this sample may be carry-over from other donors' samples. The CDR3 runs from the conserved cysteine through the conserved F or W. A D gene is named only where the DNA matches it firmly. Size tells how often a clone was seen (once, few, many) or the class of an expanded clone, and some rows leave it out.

CDR3aa: CASSELQTVPTGELFF
CDR3nt: TGTGCCAGCAGCGAGCTTCAGACGGTTCCGACCGGGGAGCTGTTTTTT
j_gene: TRBJ2-2
v_gene: TRBV6-2/TRBV6-3
abundance: many
d_gene: NA

CDR3aa: CSARGLGETQYF
CDR3nt: TGCAGTGCCCGTGGACTAGGAGAGACCCAGTACTTC
j_gene: TRBJ2-5
v_gene: TRBV20-1
abundance: NA
d_gene: TRBD2

CDR3aa: CASGGGAREETQYF
CDR3nt: TGTGCCAGCGGAGGGGGAGCCCGGGAGGAGACCCAGTACTTC
j_gene: TRBJ2-5
v_gene: TRBV28
abundance: many
d_gene: NA

CDR3aa: CASSLLTSGGPTDTQYF
CDR3nt: TGTGCCAGCAGCTTACTTACTAGCGGGGGCCCCACAGATACGCAGTATTTT
j_gene: TRBJ2-3
v_gene: TRBV7-2
abundance: many
d_gene: TRBD2

CDR3aa: CASSSSLGTQYF
CDR3nt: TGTGCCAGCAGTTCTAGCCTAGGGACCCAGTACTTC
j_gene: TRBJ2-5
v_gene: TRBV6-6
abundance: many
d_gene: NA

CDR3aa: CASSYGQAAKAFF
CDR3nt: TGTGCCAGCAGTTACGGCCAGGCCGCTAAAGCTTTCTTT
j_gene: TRBJ1-1
v_gene: TRBV6-5
abundance: many
d_gene: NA

CDR3aa: CASSGQVLQGTQYF
CDR3nt: TGTGCCAGCAGTGGACAGGTACTACAAGGGACCCAGTACTTC
j_gene: TRBJ2-5
v_gene: TRBV12-3/TRBV12-4
abundance: many
d_gene: TRBD1

CDR3aa: CASSLRPIRHYSPLHF
CDR3nt: TGTGCCAGCAGCTTAAGACCGATCCGCCATTATTCACCCCTCCACTTT
j_gene: TRBJ1-6
v_gene: TRBV5-4
abundance: many
d_gene: NA

CDR3aa: CASSLDTFAQHF
CDR3nt: TGTGCCAGCAGCCTCGACACCTTTGCCCAGCATTTT
j_gene: TRBJ1-5
v_gene: TRBV2
abundance: many
d_gene: NA

CDR3aa: CASSLEGARFYYGYTF
CDR3nt: TGTGCCAGCAGTTTGGAGGGGGCGCGTTTTTACTATGGCTACACCTTC
j_gene: TRBJ1-2
v_gene: TRBV28
abundance: many
d_gene: TRBD1

CDR3aa: CASSLKPINTEAFF
CDR3nt: TGTGCCAGCAGCTTAAAGCCGATCAACACTGAAGCTTTCTTT
j_gene: TRBJ1-1
v_gene: TRBV7-2
abundance: many
d_gene: NA

CDR3aa: CASTQSGGINEKLFF
CDR3nt: TGTGCCAGCACTCAGAGTGGCGGGATTAATGAAAAACTGTTTTTT
j_gene: TRBJ1-4
v_gene: TRBV7-9
abundance: many
d_gene: NA

CDR3aa: CASKGGFYEQYF
CDR3nt: TGTGCCAGCAAGGGAGGGTTCTACGAGCAGTACTTC
j_gene: TRBJ2-7
v_gene: TRBV11-2
abundance: many
d_gene: TRBD2

CDR3aa: CASSLGPSHGTDTQYF
CDR3nt: TGTGCCAGCAGTTTGGGGCCTAGCCATGGGACAGATACGCAGTATTTT
j_gene: TRBJ2-3
v_gene: TRBV28
abundance: many
d_gene: NA

CDR3aa: CASCDRSNQPQHF
CDR3nt: TGTGCCAGTTGCGACAGGAGCAATCAGCCCCAGCATTTT
j_gene: TRBJ1-5
v_gene: TRBV14
abundance: many
d_gene: NA

CDR3aa: CSPYGGGLYNEQFF
CDR3nt: TGCAGTCCATATGGGGGGGGCCTCTACAATGAGCAGTTCTTC
j_gene: TRBJ2-1
v_gene: TRBV20-1
abundance: few
d_gene: NA

CDR3aa: CSAPTRLAGKNEQFF
CDR3nt: TGCAGTGCCCCTACCCGACTAGCGGGGAAGAATGAGCAGTTCTTC
j_gene: TRBJ2-1
v_gene: TRBV20-1
abundance: few
d_gene: TRBD2

CDR3aa: CASSRRDRVWVTGELFF
CDR3nt: TGTGCCAGCAGCCGCCGGGACAGGGTTTGGGTCACCGGGGAGCTGTTTTTT
j_gene: TRBJ2-2
v_gene: TRBV12-3/TRBV12-4
abundance: many
d_gene: TRBD1

CDR3aa: CASSLDRGSTEAFF
CDR3nt: TGCGCCAGCAGCTTGGACAGAGGATCGACTGAAGCTTTCTTT
j_gene: TRBJ1-1
v_gene: TRBV5-1
abundance: many
d_gene: NA

CDR3aa: CASSESLRYEQYF
CDR3nt: TGTGCCAGCAGTGAATCGTTAAGGTACGAGCAGTACTTC
j_gene: TRBJ2-7
v_gene: TRBV25-1
abundance: many
d_gene: NA

CDR3aa: CASSYVGVVTGELFF
CDR3nt: TGTGCCAGCAGTTACGTCGGGGTAGTTACCGGGGAGCTGTTTTTT
j_gene: TRBJ2-2
v_gene: TRBV6-2/TRBV6-3
abundance: NA
d_gene: NA

CDR3aa: CSAQGPQETQYF
CDR3nt: TGCAGTGCTCAAGGACCCCAAGAGACCCAGTACTTC
j_gene: TRBJ2-5
v_gene: TRBV20-1
abundance: many
d_gene: NA

CDR3aa: CASRLDPGNTIYF
CDR3nt: TGTGCCAGCAGGCTCGACCCTGGAAACACCATATATTTT
j_gene: TRBJ1-3
v_gene: TRBV3-1
abundance: NA
d_gene: NA

CDR3aa: CSARAAGTQITGGYTF
CDR3nt: TGCAGTGCTAGGGCGGCCGGGACACAAATCACGGGTGGCTACACCTTC
j_gene: TRBJ1-2
v_gene: TRBV20-1
abundance: many
d_gene: NA

CDR3aa: CASTVPTGKNYEQYF
CDR3nt: TGTGCCAGCACCGTACCTACAGGGAAAAACTACGAGCAGTACTTC
j_gene: TRBJ2-7
v_gene: TRBV28
abundance: many
d_gene: NA

CDR3aa: CASSFAGGENQPQHF
CDR3nt: TGTGCCAGCAGTTTCGCAGGGGGAGAAAATCAGCCCCAGCATTTT
j_gene: TRBJ1-5
v_gene: TRBV28
abundance: few
d_gene: TRBD1

CDR3aa: CASSNDRQLNYGYTF
CDR3nt: TGTGCCAGTAGTAACGACAGGCAACTTAACTATGGCTACACCTTC
j_gene: TRBJ1-2
v_gene: TRBV19
abundance: NA
d_gene: NA

CDR3aa: CASNLGGPPETQYF
CDR3nt: TGCGCCAGCAACTTGGGGGGGCCTCCAGAGACCCAGTACTTC
j_gene: TRBJ2-5
v_gene: TRBV5-1
abundance: NA
d_gene: NA

CDR3aa: CASDSRDRTIANYGYTF
CDR3nt: TGCGCCAGCGACTCCCGAGACAGGACGATCGCAAACTATGGCTACACCTTC
j_gene: TRBJ1-2
v_gene: TRBV10-2
abundance: few
d_gene: NA

CDR3aa: CASSRTAYYGYTF
CDR3nt: TGTGCCAGCAGTCGGACAGCCTACTATGGCTACACCTTC
j_gene: TRBJ1-2
v_gene: TRBV6-5
abundance: many
d_gene: NA

CDR3aa: CASSPHRYRGTNTEAFF
CDR3nt: TGTGCCAGCAGCCCCCACAGATACAGGGGTACGAACACTGAAGCTTTCTTT
j_gene: TRBJ1-1
v_gene: TRBV9
abundance: many
d_gene: TRBD1

CDR3aa: CASSLGGGGGLSPLHF
CDR3nt: TGTGCCAGCAGTTTAGGTGGAGGCGGGGGACTTTCACCCCTCCACTTT
j_gene: TRBJ1-6
v_gene: TRBV28
abundance: many
d_gene: NA

CDR3aa: CASSAGTLITYNEQFF
CDR3nt: TGTGCCAGCAGTGCCGGGACACTCATAACCTACAATGAGCAGTTCTTC
j_gene: TRBJ2-1
v_gene: TRBV5-6
abundance: many
d_gene: NA

CDR3aa: CASADPGQGNNEQFF
CDR3nt: TGTGCCAGCGCTGATCCGGGACAGGGAAACAATGAGCAGTTCTTC
j_gene: TRBJ2-1
v_gene: TRBV27
abundance: NA
d_gene: TRBD1

CDR3aa: CATSRDYATGANVLTF
CDR3nt: TGTGCCACCAGCAGAGATTACGCGACCGGAGCCAACGTCCTGACTTTC
j_gene: TRBJ2-6
v_gene: TRBV15
abundance: few
d_gene: NA

CDR3aa: CAWSGGNTGELFF
CDR3nt: TGTGCCTGGAGTGGTGGGAACACCGGGGAGCTGTTTTTT
j_gene: TRBJ2-2
v_gene: TRBV30
abundance: many
d_gene: NA

CDR3aa: CSATASGGTEAFF
CDR3nt: TGCAGTGCTACTGCCTCAGGCGGGACTGAAGCTTTCTTT
j_gene: TRBJ1-1
v_gene: TRBV20-1
abundance: many
d_gene: NA

CDR3aa: CASSLPTGTYGYTF
CDR3nt: TGTGCCAGCAGTCTCCCGACAGGGACCTATGGCTACACCTTC
j_gene: TRBJ1-2
v_gene: TRBV28
abundance: many
d_gene: TRBD1

CDR3aa: CASSPPGPANTGELFF
CDR3nt: TGTGCCAGCAGCCCCCCGGGACCCGCGAACACCGGGGAGCTGTTTTTT
j_gene: TRBJ2-2
v_gene: TRBV14
abundance: many
d_gene: NA

CDR3aa: CASSSQGAKVTDTQYF
CDR3nt: TGTGCCAGCAGTTCACAGGGGGCGAAGGTTACAGATACGCAGTATTTT
j_gene: TRBJ2-3
v_gene: TRBV28
abundance: many
d_gene: TRBD1

CDR3aa: CASSLERILSNQPQHF
CDR3nt: TGTGCCAGCAGCTTGGAACGGATCCTTAGCAATCAGCCCCAGCATTTT
j_gene: TRBJ1-5
v_gene: TRBV5-5
abundance: few
d_gene: NA

CDR3aa: CASSFSQGTEAFF
CDR3nt: TGTGCCAGCAGTTTTTCACAGGGCACTGAAGCTTTCTTT
j_gene: TRBJ1-1
v_gene: TRBV12-3/TRBV12-4
abundance: many
d_gene: NA

CDR3aa: CASSGDGSYEQYF
CDR3nt: TGTGCCAGCAGTGGGGACGGATCCTACGAGCAGTACTTC
j_gene: TRBJ2-7
v_gene: TRBV2
abundance: many
d_gene: NA

CDR3aa: CASSLEAGMNTEAFF
CDR3nt: TGTGCCAGCAGCTTAGAGGCAGGGATGAACACTGAAGCTTTCTTT
j_gene: TRBJ1-1
v_gene: TRBV13
abundance: many
d_gene: NA

CDR3aa: CASSQYTGDSGYTF
CDR3nt: TGTGCCAGCAGCCAATACACAGGGGACTCTGGCTACACCTTC
j_gene: TRBJ1-2
v_gene: TRBV7-9
abundance: many
d_gene: TRBD1

CDR3aa: CSARGASGQETQYF
CDR3nt: TGCAGTGCTAGAGGAGCTAGCGGACAAGAGACCCAGTACTTC
j_gene: TRBJ2-5
v_gene: TRBV20-1
abundance: many
d_gene: TRBD2

CDR3aa: CSVEPSQEEGKSSYNSPLHF
CDR3nt: TGCAGCGTTGAACCCTCACAGGAGGAAGGGAAGAGCTCCTATAATTCACCCCTCCACTTT
j_gene: TRBJ1-6
v_gene: TRBV29-1
abundance: many
d_gene: NA

CDR3aa: CATHEGNQPQHF
CDR3nt: TGTGCCACCCACGAGGGAAATCAGCCCCAGCATTTT
j_gene: TRBJ1-5
v_gene: TRBV19
abundance: NA
d_gene: NA

CDR3aa: CASHLSMNTEAFF
CDR3nt: TGTGCCAGCCACTTATCGATGAACACTGAAGCTTTCTTT
j_gene: TRBJ1-1
v_gene: TRBV2
abundance: NA
d_gene: NA

CDR3aa: CASSQTVGELFF
CDR3nt: TGTGCCAGCAGCCAGACGGTCGGGGAGCTGTTTTTT
j_gene: TRBJ2-2
v_gene: TRBV3-1
abundance: many
d_gene: NA